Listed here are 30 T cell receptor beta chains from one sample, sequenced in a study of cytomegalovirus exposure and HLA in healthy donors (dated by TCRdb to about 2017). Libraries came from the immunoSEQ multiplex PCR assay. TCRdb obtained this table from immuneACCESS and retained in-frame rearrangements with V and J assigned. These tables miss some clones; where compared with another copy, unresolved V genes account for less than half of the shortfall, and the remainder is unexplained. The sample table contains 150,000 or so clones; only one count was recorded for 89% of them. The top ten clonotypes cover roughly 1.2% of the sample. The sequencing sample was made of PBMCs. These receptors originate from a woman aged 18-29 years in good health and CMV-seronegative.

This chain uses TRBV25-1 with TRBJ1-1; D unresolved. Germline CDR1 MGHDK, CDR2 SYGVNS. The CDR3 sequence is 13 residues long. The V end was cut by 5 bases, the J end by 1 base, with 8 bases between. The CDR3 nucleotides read TGTGCCAGCAGTTTACAGACGAACACTGAAGCTTTCTTT. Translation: CASSLQTNTEAFF.

CDR3 in DNA: TGTGCCAGCAGCCGGACAGGAGGGGACACAGATACGCAGTATTTT. Protein sequence: CASSRTGGDTDTQYF. The J gene is TRBJ2-3, the V gene TRBV7-6; D perhaps matches TRBD1 (7 bases). Trimming shortened V by 5 bases and J by 2 bases, and 14 bases separated the two germline ends. This CDR3 region has 15 residues. The V gene's germline CDR1 is SGHVS and CDR2 FNYEAQ.

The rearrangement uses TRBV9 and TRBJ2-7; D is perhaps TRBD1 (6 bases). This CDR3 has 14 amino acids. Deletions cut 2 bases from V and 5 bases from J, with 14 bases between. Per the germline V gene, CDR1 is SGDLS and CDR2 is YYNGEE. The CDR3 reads CASSVTGNMDEQYF. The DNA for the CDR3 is TGTGCCAGCAGCGTCACAGGGAATATGGACGAGCAGTACTTC.

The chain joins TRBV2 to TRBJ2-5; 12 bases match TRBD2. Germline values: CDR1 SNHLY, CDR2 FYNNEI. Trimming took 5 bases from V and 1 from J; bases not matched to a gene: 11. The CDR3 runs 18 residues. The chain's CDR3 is CASSYASGGVNVQETQYF. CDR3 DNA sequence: TGTGCCAGCAGTTACGCTAGCGGGGGGGTAAACGTCCAAGAGACCCAGTACTTC.

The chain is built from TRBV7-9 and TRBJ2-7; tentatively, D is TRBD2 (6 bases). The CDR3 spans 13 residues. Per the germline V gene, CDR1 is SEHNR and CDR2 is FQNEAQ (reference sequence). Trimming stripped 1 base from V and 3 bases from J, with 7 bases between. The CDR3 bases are TGTGCCAGCAGCTTAGGGGGAGGCTACGAGCAGTACTTC. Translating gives CASSLGGGYEQYF.

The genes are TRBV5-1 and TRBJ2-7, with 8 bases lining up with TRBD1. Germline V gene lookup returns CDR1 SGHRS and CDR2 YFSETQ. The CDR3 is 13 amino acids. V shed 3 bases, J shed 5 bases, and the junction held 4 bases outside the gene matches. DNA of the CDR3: TGCGCCAGCAGCTCGGGACAGGCGGACGAGCAGTACTTC. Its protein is CASSSGQADEQYF.

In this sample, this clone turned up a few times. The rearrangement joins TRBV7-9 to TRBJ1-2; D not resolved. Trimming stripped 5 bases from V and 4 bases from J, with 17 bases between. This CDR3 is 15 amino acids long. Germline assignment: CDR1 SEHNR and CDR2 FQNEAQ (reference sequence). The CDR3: CASSTSGESSYGYTF. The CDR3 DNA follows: TGTGCCAGCAGCACGAGTGGGGAGAGCTCCTATGGCTACACCTTC.

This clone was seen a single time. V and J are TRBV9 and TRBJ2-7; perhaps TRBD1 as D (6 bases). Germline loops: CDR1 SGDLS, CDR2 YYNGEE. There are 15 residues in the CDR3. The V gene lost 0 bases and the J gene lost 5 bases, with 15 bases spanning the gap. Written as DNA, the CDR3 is TGTGCCAGCAGCGTAGGCAGGGGAGTTCTCAACGAGCAGTACTTC. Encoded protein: CASSVGRGVLNEQYF.

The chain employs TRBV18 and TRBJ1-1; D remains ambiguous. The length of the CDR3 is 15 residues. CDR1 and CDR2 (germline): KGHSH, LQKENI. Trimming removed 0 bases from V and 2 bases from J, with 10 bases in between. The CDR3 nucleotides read TGTGCCAGCTCACCACCTGGTAGTCTCAACACTGAAGCTTTCTTT. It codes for CASSPPGSLNTEAFF.

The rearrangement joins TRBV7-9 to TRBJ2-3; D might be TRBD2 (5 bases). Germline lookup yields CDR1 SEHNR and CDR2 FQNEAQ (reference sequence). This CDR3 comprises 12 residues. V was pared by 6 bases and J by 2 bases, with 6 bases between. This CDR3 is CASRDFTDTQYF. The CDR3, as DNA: TGTGCCAGCAGGGACTTCACAGATACGCAGTATTTT.

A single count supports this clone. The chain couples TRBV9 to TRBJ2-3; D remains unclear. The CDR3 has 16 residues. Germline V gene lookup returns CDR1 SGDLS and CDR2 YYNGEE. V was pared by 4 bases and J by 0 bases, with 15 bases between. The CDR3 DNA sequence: TGTGCCAGCAGCCTCCCGGTTCAGGCGAGCACAGATACGCAGTATTTT. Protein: CASSLPVQASTDTQYF. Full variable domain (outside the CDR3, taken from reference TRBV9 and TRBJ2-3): DSGVTQTPKHLITATGQRVTLRCSPRSGDLSVYWYQQSLDQGLQFLIQYYNGEERAKGNILERFSAQQFPDLHSELNLSSLELGDSALYFCASSLPVQASTDTQYFGPGTRLTVL.

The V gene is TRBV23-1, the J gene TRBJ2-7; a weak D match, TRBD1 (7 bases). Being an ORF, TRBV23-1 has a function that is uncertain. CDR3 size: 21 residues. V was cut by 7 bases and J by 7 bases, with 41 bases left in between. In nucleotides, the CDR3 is TGCGCCAGCACCCACGGGTGGGACAGAGCCACTCAGGACCGTTGTCGGGAGGAGCAGTACTTC. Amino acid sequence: CASTHGWDRATQDRCREEQYF.

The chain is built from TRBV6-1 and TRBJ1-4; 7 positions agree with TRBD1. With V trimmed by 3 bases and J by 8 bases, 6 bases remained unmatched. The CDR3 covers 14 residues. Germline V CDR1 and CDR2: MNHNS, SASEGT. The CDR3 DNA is TGTGCCAGCAGTGAGGGACAGATGCGAGAAAAACTGTTTTTT. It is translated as CASSEGQMREKLFF.

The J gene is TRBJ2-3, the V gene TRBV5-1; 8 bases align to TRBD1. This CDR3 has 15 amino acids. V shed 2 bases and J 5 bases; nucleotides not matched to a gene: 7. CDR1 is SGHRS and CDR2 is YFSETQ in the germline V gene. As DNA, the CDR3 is TGCGCCAGCAGCTTACCCCTGGGGACAGGAGATACGCAGTATTTT. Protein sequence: CASSLPLGTGDTQYF.

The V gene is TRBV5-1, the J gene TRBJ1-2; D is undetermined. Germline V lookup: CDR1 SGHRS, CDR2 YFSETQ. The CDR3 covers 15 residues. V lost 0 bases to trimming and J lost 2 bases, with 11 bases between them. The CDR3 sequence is CASSLGSSRNYGYTF. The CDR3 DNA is TGCGCCAGCAGCTTGGGCAGTTCGAGGAACTATGGCTACACCTTC.

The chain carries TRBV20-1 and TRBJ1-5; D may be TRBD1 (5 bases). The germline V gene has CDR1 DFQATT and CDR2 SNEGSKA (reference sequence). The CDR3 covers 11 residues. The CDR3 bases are TGCAGCCAGGGTAGCAATCAGCCCCAGCATTTT. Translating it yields CSQGSNQPQHF.

The CDR3 spells CASSVGQAPANYGYTF. The CDR3 DNA reads as TGTGCCAGCAGCGTGGGACAGGCGCCGGCTAACTATGGCTACACCTTC. The genes are TRBV9 and TRBJ1-2; 8 bases fit TRBD1. Trimming at V came to 2 bases and at J to 0 bases, leaving 6 bases not matched to a gene. The germline V gene has CDR1 SGDLS and CDR2 YYNGEE. There are 16 residues in the CDR3.

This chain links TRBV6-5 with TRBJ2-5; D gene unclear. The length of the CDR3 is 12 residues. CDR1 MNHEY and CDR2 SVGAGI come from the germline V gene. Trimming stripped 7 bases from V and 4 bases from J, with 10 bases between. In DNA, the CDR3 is TGTGCCAGCACCAACTATGGAGAGACCCAGTACTTC. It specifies CASTNYGETQYF.

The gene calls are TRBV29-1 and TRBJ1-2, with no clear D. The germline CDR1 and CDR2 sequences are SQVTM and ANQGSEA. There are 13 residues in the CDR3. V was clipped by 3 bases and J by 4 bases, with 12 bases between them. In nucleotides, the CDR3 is TGCAGCGTTGACATGACTTCCGCCTATGGCTACACCTTC. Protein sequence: CSVDMTSAYGYTF.

The CDR3 loop is CASSRDATNEKLFF. The CDR3 DNA is TGTGCCAGCAGTAGAGATGCAACTAATGAAAAACTGTTTTTT. The rearrangement links TRBV2 to TRBJ1-4, with D uncertain. Germline loops: CDR1 SNHLY, CDR2 FYNNEI. The CDR3 extends over 14 amino acids. V lost 5 bases to trimming and J lost 0 bases, with 7 bases between them.

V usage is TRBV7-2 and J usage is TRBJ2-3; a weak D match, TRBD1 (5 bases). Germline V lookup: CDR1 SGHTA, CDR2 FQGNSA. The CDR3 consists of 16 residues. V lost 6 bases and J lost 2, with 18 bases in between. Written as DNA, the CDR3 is TGTGCCAGCAGTCGATTACGCGCAGGGTTCACAGATACGCAGTATTTT. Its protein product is CASSRLRAGFTDTQYF. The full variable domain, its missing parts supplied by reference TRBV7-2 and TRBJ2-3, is GAGVSQSPSNKVTEKGKDVELRCDPISGHTALYWYRQSLGQGLEFLIYFQGNSAPDKSGLPSDRFSAERTGGSVSTLTIQRTQQEDSAVYLCASSRLRAGFTDTQYFGPGTRLTVL.

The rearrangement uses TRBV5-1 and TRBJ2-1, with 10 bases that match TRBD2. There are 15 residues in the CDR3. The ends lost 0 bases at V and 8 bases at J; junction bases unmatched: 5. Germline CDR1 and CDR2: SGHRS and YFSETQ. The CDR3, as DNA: TGCGCCAGCAGCTTGGAAGCGGGGGGGCCCTATGAGCAGTTCTTC. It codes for CASSLEAGGPYEQFF.

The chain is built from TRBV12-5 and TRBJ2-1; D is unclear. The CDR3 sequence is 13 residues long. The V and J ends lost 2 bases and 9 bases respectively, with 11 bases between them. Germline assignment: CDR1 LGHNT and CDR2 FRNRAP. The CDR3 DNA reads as TGTGCTAGTGGTTTGTGGGCCCAGGCTGAGCAGTTCTTC. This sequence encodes CASGLWAQAEQFF. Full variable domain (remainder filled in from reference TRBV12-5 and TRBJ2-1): DARVTQTPRHKVTEMGQEVTMRCQPILGHNTVFWYRQTMMQGLELLAYFRNRAPLDDSGMPKDRFSAEMPDATLATLKIQPSEPRDSAVYFCASGLWAQAEQFFGPGTRLTVL.

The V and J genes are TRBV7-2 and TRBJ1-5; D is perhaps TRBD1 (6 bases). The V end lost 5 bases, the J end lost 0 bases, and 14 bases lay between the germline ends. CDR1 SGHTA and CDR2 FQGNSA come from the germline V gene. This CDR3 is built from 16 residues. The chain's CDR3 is CASSLLGADSNQPQHF. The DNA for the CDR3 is TGTGCCAGCAGCCTCCTGGGGGCAGATAGCAATCAGCCCCAGCATTTT.

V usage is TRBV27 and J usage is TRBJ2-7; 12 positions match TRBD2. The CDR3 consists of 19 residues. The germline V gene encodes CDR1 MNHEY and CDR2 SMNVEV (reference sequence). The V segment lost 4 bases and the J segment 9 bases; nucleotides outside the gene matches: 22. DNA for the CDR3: TGTGCCAGCAGTTCCCCCGGGACTAGCGGGCGGCGGGGATTACTGGGGCAGTACTTC. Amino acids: CASSSPGTSGRRGLLGQYF.

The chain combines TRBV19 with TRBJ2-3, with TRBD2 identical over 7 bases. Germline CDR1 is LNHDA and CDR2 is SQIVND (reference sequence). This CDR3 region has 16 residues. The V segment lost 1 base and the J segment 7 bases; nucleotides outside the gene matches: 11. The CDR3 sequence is CASSIGGGGPVNTQYF. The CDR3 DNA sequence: TGTGCCAGTAGTATAGGGGGCGGGGGACCCGTCAATACGCAGTATTTT.

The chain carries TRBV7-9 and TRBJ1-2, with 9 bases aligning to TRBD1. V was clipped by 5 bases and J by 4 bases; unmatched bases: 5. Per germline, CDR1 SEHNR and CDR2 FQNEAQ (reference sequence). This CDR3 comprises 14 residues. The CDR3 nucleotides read TGTGCCAGCAGCCTTGGGACAGGGTTCTATGGCTACACCTTC. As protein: CASSLGTGFYGYTF.

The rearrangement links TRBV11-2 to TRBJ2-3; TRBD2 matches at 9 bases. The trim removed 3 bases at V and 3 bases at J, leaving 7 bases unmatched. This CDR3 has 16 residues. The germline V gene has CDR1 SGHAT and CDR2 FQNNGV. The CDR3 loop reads CASSFMAGGTTDTQYF. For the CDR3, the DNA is TGTGCCAGCAGCTTTATGGCGGGGGGGACTACAGATACGCAGTATTTT.

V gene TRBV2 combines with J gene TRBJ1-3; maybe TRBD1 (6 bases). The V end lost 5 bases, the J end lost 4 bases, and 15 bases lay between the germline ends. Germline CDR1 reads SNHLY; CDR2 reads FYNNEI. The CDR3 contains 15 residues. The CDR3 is CASSTTGTRGNTIYF. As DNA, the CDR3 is TGTGCCAGCAGTACAACAGGGACGAGGGGAAACACCATATATTTT.

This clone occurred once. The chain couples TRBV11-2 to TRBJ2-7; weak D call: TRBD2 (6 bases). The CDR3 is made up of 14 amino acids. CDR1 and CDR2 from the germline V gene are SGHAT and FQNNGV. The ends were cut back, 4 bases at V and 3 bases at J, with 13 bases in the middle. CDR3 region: CASSSRLGDYEQYF. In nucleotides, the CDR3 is TGTGCCAGCAGCTCAAGACTAGGGGACTACGAGCAGTACTTC.